Below are 24 T cell receptor beta chains sequenced from a single sample in a study of Graves' ophthalmopathy and Graves' hyperthyroidism. The TCR beta CDR3 regions underwent amplification from RNA transcripts. First-round RT-PCR used HTBI primers; second-round multiplex PCR followed. One entry per CDR3 protein results from TCRdb running MiXCR on the multiplex PCR reads. The data hold over a million distinct CDR3 sequences, with around a third observed a single time. Sequencing input: peripheral blood or thyroid tissue (not recorded which). These TCRs come from an adult man with Graves' hyperthyroidism.

The chain is built from TRBV5-1 and TRBJ1-2, with TRBD1 matching over 7 bases. From germline, CDR1 is SGHRS and CDR2 YFSETQ. Trimming removed 2 bases from V and 6 bases from J; junction bases left unmatched: 7. The CDR3 is made up of 14 amino acids. CDR3 DNA: TGCGCCAGCAGCTTCACCGGGACAGTCCATGGCTACACCTTC. Amino acid sequence: CASSFTGTVHGYTF. The variable domain in full, with the rest retrieved from reference TRBV5-1 and TRBJ1-2, is KAGVTQTPRYLIKTRGQQVTLSCSPISGHRSVSWYQQTPGQGLQFLFEYFSETQRNKGNFPGRFSGRQFSNSRSEMNVSTLELGDSALYLCASSFTGTVHGYTFGSGTRLTVV.

The chain combines TRBV10-3 with TRBJ1-1; 9 nucleotides line up with TRBD1. The J segment lost 4 bases and the V segment lost 10 bases, leaving 13 bases of the junction unmatched. The germline CDR1 and CDR2 sequences are ENHRY and SYGVKD. The CDR3 is made up of 15 amino acids. In DNA, the CDR3 is TGTGCCAGCTCACCATCCGGGACAGGGATCACTGAAGCTTTCTTT. It codes for CASSPSGTGITEAFF.

Ten or more counts support this clonotype. The chain recombines TRBV27 with TRBJ1-5; D call uncertain. The CDR3 runs to 15 residues. Germline V lookup: CDR1 MNHEY, CDR2 SMNVEV (reference sequence). Deletions cut 5 bases from V and 1 base from J, with 12 bases between. The CDR3 sequence is CASSPRGRSNQPQHF. The DNA for the CDR3 is TGTGCCAGCAGTCCCCGAGGGCGGAGCAATCAGCCCCAGCATTTT.

Many counts were recorded for this clonotype. V is TRBV7-9 and J is TRBJ2-7; no definite D call. The CDR3 sequence is 12 residues long. Trimming removed 5 bases from V and 6 bases from J, with 11 bases in between. From germline, CDR1 is SEHNR and CDR2 FQNEAQ (reference sequence). This CDR3 is CASSLDHFEQYF. The CDR3 nucleotides read TGTGCCAGCAGCCTGGACCATTTCGAGCAGTACTTC.

This clonotype was counted at least ten times. V and J are TRBV14 and TRBJ2-7; D call uncertain. Trimming shortened V by 5 bases and J by 0 bases, and 8 bases separated the two germline ends. Germline values: CDR1 SGHDN, CDR2 FVKESK. This CDR3 has 13 amino acids. CDR3 bases: TGTGCCAGCAGCGACATACTCTCCTACGAGCAGTACTTC. Its translation is CASSDILSYEQYF. Based on the CDR3 plus reference TRBV14 and TRBJ2-7, the full variable domain is EAGVTQFPSHSVIEKGQTVTLRCDPISGHDNLYWYRRVMGKEIKFLLHFVKESKQDESGMPNNRFLAERTGGTYSTLKVQPAELEDSGVYFCASSDILSYEQYFGPGTRLTVT.

In this sample, this clonotype turned up many times. V usage is TRBV7-9 and J usage is TRBJ2-7; TRBD1 matches at 9 bases. The germline CDR1 and CDR2 sequences are SEHNR and FQNEAQ (reference sequence). Trimming cost V 5 bases and J 2 bases; bases outside gene matches: 4. The CDR3 consists of 14 residues. The CDR3, as DNA: TGTGCCAGCAGCACCGGGGACAGGGCCTACGAGCAGTACTTC. Amino acids: CASSTGDRAYEQYF.

This clonotype was counted many times. The chain combines TRBV2 with TRBJ1-5; the D is unclear. Trimming shortened V by 5 bases and J by 3 bases, and 2 bases separated the two germline ends. Germline lookup yields CDR1 SNHLY and CDR2 FYNNEI. The length of the CDR3 is 11 residues. CDR3 nucleotide sequence: TGTGCCAGCAGTTACAATCAGCCCCAGCATTTT. As protein: CASSYNQPQHF.

For the CDR3, the DNA is TGTGCTAGCGGCTTAGTACAGGGGGACGAGCAGTACTTC. Its translation: CASGLVQGDEQYF. V is TRBV7-7 and J is TRBJ2-7; 8 bases map to TRBD1. Germline V CDR1 and CDR2: SSHAT, FNYEAQ (reference sequence). CDR3 length: 13 residues. Full variable domain (rest looked up from reference TRBV7-7 and TRBJ2-7): GAGVSQSPRYKVTKRGQDVTLRCDPISSHATLYWYQQALGQGPEFLTYFNYEAQPDKSGLPSDRFSAERPEGSISTLTIQRTEQRDSAMYRCASGLVQGDEQYFGPGTRLTVT.

At least ten counts were recorded for this clonotype. The gene calls are TRBV14 and TRBJ2-5, with 8 bases identical to TRBD1. The CDR3 runs 14 residues. V lost 3 bases to trimming and J lost 5 bases; unmatched junction nucleotides: 5. CDR1 and CDR2 (germline): SGHDN, FVKESK. The DNA for the CDR3 is TGTGCCAGCAGCCATAGGACAGGGCGTGAGACCCAGTACTTC. This sequence encodes CASSHRTGRETQYF.

The CDR3 here is CSVIRSRDTQYF. The CDR3 bases are TGCAGCGTCATTCGATCGCGGGATACGCAGTATTTT. The V gene is TRBV29-1, the J gene TRBJ2-3; no definite D call. Germline V lookup: CDR1 SQVTM, CDR2 ANQGSEA. The length of the CDR3 is 12 residues. Trimming left V 6 bases short and J 6 bases short, with 13 bases between.

As for this clonotype: A much larger clone is a single base away; this may be a read error. This chain links TRBV7-8 with TRBJ1-4; possibly TRBD1 for D (5 bases). The CDR3 runs 15 residues. The germline V gene has CDR1 SGHVS and CDR2 FQNEAQ. The CDR3 DNA follows: TGTGCCAGCGGCTTCGGGACCGTAACTAATGAAAAACTGTTTTTT. This gives the protein CASGFGTVTNEKLFF.

This clonotype was counted at least ten times. The chain has TRBV20-1 and TRBJ2-7; 11 nucleotides align to TRBD1. V shed 2 bases, J shed 3 bases, and the junction held 3 bases outside the gene matches. CDR1 DFQATT and CDR2 SNEGSKA come from the germline V gene (reference sequence). The CDR3 is made up of 14 amino acids. CDR3 protein: CSARWDRGIYEQYF. In DNA form, the CDR3 reads TGCAGTGCTAGATGGGACAGGGGGATCTACGAGCAGTACTTC.

The chain uses TRBV10-2 and TRBJ1-1; D unresolved. V was pared by 6 bases and J by 3 bases, with 11 bases between. This CDR3 has 13 amino acids. Looked up from germline, CDR1 is WSHSY and CDR2 is SAAADI. The CDR3 sequence: CASSVDMYTEAFF. The CDR3 DNA sequence: TGCGCCAGCAGCGTGGATATGTACACTGAAGCTTTCTTT.

Ten or more counts support this clonotype. This chain uses TRBV29-1 with TRBJ1-1; 7 bases fit TRBD1. The CDR3 is made up of 12 amino acids. Germline lookup yields CDR1 SQVTM and CDR2 ANQGSEA. The J segment lost 3 bases and the V segment lost 7 bases, leaving 5 bases of the junction unmatched. CDR3 loop: CSAQDRDTEAFF. The CDR3 DNA follows: TGCAGCGCTCAAGACAGGGACACTGAAGCTTTCTTT.

This clonotype was observed many times. The V gene is TRBV29-1, the J gene TRBJ1-1; D is undetermined. The V gene lost 3 bases and the J gene lost 0 bases, with 11 bases spanning the gap. Germline V lookup: CDR1 SQVTM, CDR2 ANQGSEA. CDR3 size: 14 residues. CDR3 DNA sequence: TGCAGCGTTGAGTTCGGACCGGTGAACACTGAAGCTTTCTTT. Translation gives CSVEFGPVNTEAFF. Full variable domain (missing parts from reference TRBV29-1 and TRBJ1-1): SAVISQKPSRDICQRGTSLTIQCQVDSQVTMMFWYRQQPGQSLTLIATANQGSEATYESGFVIDKFPISRPNLTFSTLTVSNMSPEDSSIYLCSVEFGPVNTEAFFGQGTRLTVV.

The chain is built from TRBV5-1 and TRBJ2-2, with a weak D call TRBD1 (7 bases). The CDR3 is 15 amino acids. V gave up 3 bases and J gave up 7 bases, with 16 bases separating them. Germline CDR1 is SGHRS and CDR2 is YFSETQ. CDR3 sequence: CASSSDRRGLGELFF. The CDR3 DNA reads as TGCGCCAGCAGCTCGGACAGGAGGGGGCTCGGGGAGCTGTTTTTT. Combining the CDR3 with reference TRBV5-1 and TRBJ2-2 gives the whole variable domain KAGVTQTPRYLIKTRGQQVTLSCSPISGHRSVSWYQQTPGQGLQFLFEYFSETQRNKGNFPGRFSGRQFSNSRSEMNVSTLELGDSALYLCASSSDRRGLGELFFGEGSRLTVL.

Turning to this clonotype: One end of the junction is discordant with germline, which a read error may explain. The DNA of the CDR3 is TGCGCCGGCAGTGAGTCGTGGCGGGAATGGCAGACCGGTAGGAATCAGCCCCAGCATTTT. Its translation is CAGSESWREWQTGRNQPQHF. The chain uses TRBV10-2 and TRBJ1-5; no definite D call. The CDR3 has 20 amino acids. CDR1 is WSHSY and CDR2 is SAAADI in the germline V gene.

This chain links TRBV19 with TRBJ2-5; 13 nucleotides match TRBD2. V was pared by 5 bases and J by 4 bases, with 10 bases of the junction left unmatched. There are 17 residues in the CDR3. Germline CDR1 reads LNHDA; CDR2 reads SQIVND (reference sequence). CDR3 in amino acids: CASSSRTSGSRGETQYF. As DNA, the CDR3 is TGTGCCAGTAGTTCCCGGACTAGCGGGAGCCGGGGAGAGACCCAGTACTTC.

V and J are TRBV7-9 and TRBJ2-7; D gene unclear. The CDR3 contains 13 residues. The germline V gene has CDR1 SEHNR and CDR2 FQNEAQ (reference sequence). The V end lost 4 bases, the J end lost 3 bases, and 10 bases lay between the germline ends. CDR3 region: CASSSIRDYEQYF. The CDR3 DNA reads as TGTGCCAGCAGCTCCATAAGGGACTACGAGCAGTACTTC.

J is TRBJ2-5 and V is TRBV11-1; 12 nucleotides agree with TRBD2. The closer fit of TRBJ2-1 to the DNA end suggests the J call may be wrong. The CDR3 has 15 amino acids. The germline CDR1 and CDR2 sequences are SGHAT and FQDESV (reference sequence). CDR3 amino acids: CASSRLAGDVHEQFF. CDR3 bases: TGTGCCAGCAGCAGACTAGCGGGAGACGTGCATGAGCAGTTCTTC.

This clonotype was seen only a few times. V usage is TRBV10-3 and J usage is TRBJ2-7, with D possibly TRBD1 on 5 matching bases. V was pared by 10 bases and J by 5 bases, with 12 bases between. The CDR3 is made up of 11 amino acids. From germline, CDR1 is ENHRY and CDR2 SYGVKD. In nucleotides, the CDR3 is TGTGCCACCCTTGTCAGGGACGAGCAGTACTTC. This sequence encodes CATLVRDEQYF.

This clonotype has only one observation. This may be a read error: a much more frequent sequence differs by one nucleotide. The chain couples TRBV24-1 to TRBJ2-2; D is unresolved. The V end lost 4 bases, the J end lost 6 bases, and 14 bases lay between the germline ends. Germline V gene data show CDR1 as KGHDR and CDR2 as SFDVKD. This CDR3 region has 15 residues. Here the CDR3 reads CATSEPRSLAGELFF. In nucleotides, the CDR3 is TGTGCCACCAGTGAGCCTAGGTCGCTCGCCGGGGAGCTGTTTTTT.

This clonotype showed up many times. This chain joins TRBV6-1 and TRBJ1-5; a weak D match, TRBD1 (6 bases). Per germline, CDR1 MNHNS and CDR2 SASEGT. The CDR3 has 14 residues. V dropped 1 base and J dropped 6 bases, with 10 bases sitting between them. DNA for the CDR3: TGTGCCAGCAGTGAAGGAGGCAGGGGTCAGCCCCAGCATTTT. This codes for CASSEGGRGQPQHF.

This clonotype was seen at least ten times. The chain recombines TRBV19 with TRBJ1-1; D gene uncertain. CDR1 and CDR2 from the germline V gene are LNHDA and SQIVND (reference sequence). Trimming shortened V by 3 bases and J by 4 bases, and 6 bases separated the two germline ends. The CDR3 has 12 residues. CDR3 DNA: TGTGCCAGTAGTATGGCCAGCACTGAAGCTTTCTTT. It is translated as CASSMASTEAFF.